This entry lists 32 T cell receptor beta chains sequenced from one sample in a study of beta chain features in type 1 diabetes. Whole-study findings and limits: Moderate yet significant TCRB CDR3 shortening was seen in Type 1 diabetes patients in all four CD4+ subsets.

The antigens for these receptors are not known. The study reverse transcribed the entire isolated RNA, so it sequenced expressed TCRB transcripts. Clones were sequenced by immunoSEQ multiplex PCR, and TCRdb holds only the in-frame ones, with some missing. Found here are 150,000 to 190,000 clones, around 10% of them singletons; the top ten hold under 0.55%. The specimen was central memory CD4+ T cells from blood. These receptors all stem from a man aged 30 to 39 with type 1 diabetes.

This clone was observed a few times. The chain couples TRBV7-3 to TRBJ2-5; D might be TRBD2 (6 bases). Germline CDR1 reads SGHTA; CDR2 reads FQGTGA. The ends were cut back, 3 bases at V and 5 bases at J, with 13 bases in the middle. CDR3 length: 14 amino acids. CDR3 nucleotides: TGTGCCAGCAGCTTCAGACCGGGGAGGGAGACCCAGTACTTC. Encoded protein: CASSFRPGRETQYF.

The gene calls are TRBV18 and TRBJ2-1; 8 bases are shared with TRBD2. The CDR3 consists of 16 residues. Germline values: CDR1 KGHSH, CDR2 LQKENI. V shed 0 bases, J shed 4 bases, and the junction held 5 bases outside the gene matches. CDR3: CASSPPSSGTYNEQFF. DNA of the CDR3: TGTGCCAGCTCACCACCGAGTAGCGGGACGTACAATGAGCAGTTCTTC.

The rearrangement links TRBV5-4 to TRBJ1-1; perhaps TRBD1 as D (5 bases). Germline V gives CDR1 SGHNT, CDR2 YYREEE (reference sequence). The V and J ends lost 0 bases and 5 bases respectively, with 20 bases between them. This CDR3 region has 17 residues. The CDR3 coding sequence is TGTGCCAGCAGCTTGGCGAGAGGCGGGGCGGTAGGAACTGAAGCTTTCTTT. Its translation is CASSLARGGAVGTEAFF.

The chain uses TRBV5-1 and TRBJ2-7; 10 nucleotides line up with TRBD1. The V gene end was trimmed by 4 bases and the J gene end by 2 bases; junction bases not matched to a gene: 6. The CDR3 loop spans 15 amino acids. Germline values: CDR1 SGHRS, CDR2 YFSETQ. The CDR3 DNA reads TGCGCCAGCAGCGCACCCGGGACAGGGGCCTACGAGCAGTACTTC. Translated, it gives CASSAPGTGAYEQYF.

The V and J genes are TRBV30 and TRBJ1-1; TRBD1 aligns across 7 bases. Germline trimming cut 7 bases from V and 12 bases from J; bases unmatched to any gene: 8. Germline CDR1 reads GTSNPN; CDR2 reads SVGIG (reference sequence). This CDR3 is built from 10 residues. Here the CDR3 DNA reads TGTGCCTTAAATACAGGGGCGACTTTCTTT. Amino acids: CALNTGATFF.

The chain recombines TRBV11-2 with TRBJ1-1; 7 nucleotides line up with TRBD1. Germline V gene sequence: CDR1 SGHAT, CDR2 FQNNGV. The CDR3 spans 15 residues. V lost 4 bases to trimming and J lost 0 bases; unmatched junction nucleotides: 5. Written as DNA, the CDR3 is TGTGCCAGCAGCTCAGCCGGGACAGTGAACACTGAAGCTTTCTTT. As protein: CASSSAGTVNTEAFF.

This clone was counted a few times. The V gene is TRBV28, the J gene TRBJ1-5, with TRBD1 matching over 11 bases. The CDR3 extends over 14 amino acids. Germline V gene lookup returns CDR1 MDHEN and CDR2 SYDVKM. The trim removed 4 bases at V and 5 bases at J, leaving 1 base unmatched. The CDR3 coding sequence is TGTGCCAGCAGTTCGGGACAGGGGGATCAGCCCCAGCATTTT. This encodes CASSSGQGDQPQHF.

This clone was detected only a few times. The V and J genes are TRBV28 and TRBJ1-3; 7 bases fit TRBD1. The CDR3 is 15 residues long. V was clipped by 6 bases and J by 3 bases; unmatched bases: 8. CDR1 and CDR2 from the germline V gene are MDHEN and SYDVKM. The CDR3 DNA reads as TGTGCCAGCAGCCCGATCGACAGGGATGGAAACACCATATATTTT. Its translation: CASSPIDRDGNTIYF.

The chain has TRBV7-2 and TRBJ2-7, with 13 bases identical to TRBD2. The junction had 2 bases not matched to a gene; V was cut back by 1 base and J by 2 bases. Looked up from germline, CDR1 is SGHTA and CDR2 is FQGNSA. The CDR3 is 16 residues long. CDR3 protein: CASSLGLAGGTYEQYF. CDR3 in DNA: TGTGCCAGCAGCTTAGGACTAGCGGGAGGTACCTACGAGCAGTACTTC.

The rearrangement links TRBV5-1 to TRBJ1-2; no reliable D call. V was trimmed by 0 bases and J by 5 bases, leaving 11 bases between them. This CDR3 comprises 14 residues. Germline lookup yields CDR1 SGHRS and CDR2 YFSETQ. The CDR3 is CASSLAHSEYGYTF. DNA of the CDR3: TGCGCCAGCAGCTTGGCCCACAGTGAATATGGCTACACCTTC. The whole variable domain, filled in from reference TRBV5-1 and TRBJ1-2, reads KAGVTQTPRYLIKTRGQQVTLSCSPISGHRSVSWYQQTPGQGLQFLFEYFSETQRNKGNFPGRFSGRQFSNSRSEMNVSTLELGDSALYLCASSLAHSEYGYTFGSGTRLTVV.

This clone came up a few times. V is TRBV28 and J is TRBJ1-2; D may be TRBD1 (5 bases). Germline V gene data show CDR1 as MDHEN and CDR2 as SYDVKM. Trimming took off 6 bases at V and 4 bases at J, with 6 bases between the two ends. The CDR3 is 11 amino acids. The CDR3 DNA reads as TGTGCCAGCAGCCAGGGCTATGGCTACACCTTC. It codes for CASSQGYGYTF.

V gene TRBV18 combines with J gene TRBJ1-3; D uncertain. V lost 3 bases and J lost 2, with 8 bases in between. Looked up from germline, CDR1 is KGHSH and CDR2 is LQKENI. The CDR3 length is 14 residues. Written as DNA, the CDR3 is TGTGCCAGCTCACCCGCGGCAGCTGGAAACACCATATATTTT. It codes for CASSPAAAGNTIYF. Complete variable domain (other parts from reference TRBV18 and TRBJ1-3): NAGVMQNPRHLVRRRGQEARLRCSPMKGHSHVYWYRQLPEEGLKFMVYLQKENIIDESGMPKERFSAEFPKEGPSILRIQQVVRGDSAAYFCASSPAAAGNTIYFGEGSWLTVV.

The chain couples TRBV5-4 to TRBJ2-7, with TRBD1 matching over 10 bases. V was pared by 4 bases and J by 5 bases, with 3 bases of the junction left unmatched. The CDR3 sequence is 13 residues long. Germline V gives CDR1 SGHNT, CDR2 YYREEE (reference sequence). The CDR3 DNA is TGTGCCAGCAGCGTGGACAGGGGGGACGAGCAGTACTTC. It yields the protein CASSVDRGDEQYF.

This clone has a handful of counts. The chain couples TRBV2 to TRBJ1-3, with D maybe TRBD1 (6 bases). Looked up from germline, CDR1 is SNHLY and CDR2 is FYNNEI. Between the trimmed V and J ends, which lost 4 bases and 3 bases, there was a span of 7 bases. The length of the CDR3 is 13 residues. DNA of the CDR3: TGTGCCAGCAGTGGGACAGTTGGAAACACCATATATTTT. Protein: CASSGTVGNTIYF.

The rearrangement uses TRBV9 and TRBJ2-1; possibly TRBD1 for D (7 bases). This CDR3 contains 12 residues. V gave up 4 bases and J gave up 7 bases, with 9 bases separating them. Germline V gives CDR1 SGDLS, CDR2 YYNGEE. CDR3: CASSPGGNEQFF. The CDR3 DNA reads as TGTGCCAGCAGCCCAGGGGGGAATGAGCAGTTCTTC.

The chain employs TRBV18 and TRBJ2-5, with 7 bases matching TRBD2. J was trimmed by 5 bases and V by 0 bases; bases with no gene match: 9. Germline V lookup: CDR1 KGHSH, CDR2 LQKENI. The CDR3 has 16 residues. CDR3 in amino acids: CASSPPSSGGAETQYF. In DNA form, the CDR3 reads TGTGCCAGCTCACCACCGTCTAGCGGAGGAGCGGAGACCCAGTACTTC.

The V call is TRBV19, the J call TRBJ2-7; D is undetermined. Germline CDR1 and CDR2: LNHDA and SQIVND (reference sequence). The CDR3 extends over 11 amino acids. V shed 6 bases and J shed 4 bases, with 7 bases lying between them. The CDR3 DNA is TGTGCCAGTAGATCCGGGTACGAGCAGTACTTC. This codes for CASRSGYEQYF.

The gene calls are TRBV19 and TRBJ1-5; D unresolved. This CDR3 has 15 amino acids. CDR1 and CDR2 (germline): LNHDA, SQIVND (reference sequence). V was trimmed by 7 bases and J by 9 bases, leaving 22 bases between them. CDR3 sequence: CASTPAGHTSGPQHF. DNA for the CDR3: TGTGCCAGTACCCCGGCAGGCCACACCAGTGGGCCCCAGCATTTT.

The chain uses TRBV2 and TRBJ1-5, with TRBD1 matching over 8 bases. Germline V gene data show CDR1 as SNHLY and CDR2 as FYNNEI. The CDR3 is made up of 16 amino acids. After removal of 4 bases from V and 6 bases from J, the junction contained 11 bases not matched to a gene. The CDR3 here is CASSVLGTGGGQPQHF. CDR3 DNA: TGTGCCAGCAGTGTCCTCGGGACAGGCGGGGGTCAGCCCCAGCATTTT.

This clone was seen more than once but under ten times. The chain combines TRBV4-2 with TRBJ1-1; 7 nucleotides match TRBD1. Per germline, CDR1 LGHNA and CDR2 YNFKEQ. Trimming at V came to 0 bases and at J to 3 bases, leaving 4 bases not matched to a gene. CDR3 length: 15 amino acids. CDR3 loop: CASSQDSRGDTEAFF. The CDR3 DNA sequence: TGTGCCAGCAGCCAAGATAGCAGGGGGGACACTGAAGCTTTCTTT.

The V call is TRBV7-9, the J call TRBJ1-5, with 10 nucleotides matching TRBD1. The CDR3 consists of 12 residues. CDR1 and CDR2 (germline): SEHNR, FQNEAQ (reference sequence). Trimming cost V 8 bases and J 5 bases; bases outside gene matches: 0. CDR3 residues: CASGQGDQPQHF. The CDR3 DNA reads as TGTGCCAGCGGACAGGGGGATCAGCCCCAGCATTTT.

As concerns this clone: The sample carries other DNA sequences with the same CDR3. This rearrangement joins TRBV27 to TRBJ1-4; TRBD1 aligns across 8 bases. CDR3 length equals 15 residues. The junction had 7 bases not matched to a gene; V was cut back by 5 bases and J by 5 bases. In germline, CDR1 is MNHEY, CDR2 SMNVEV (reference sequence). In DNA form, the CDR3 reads TGTGCCAGCAGTCCACGGACAGGGAGGAATGAAAAACTGTTTTTT. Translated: CASSPRTGRNEKLFF.

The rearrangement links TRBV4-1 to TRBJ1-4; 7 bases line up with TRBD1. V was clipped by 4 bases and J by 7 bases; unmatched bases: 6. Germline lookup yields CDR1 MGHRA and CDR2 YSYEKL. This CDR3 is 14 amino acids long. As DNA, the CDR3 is TGCGCCAGCAGCCGTCGACAGGGTTTTGAAAAACTGTTTTTT. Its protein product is CASSRRQGFEKLFF.

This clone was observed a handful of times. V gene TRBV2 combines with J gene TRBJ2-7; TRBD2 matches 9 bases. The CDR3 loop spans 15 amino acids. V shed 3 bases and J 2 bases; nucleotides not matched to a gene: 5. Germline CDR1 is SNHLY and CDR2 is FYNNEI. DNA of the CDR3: TGTGCCAGCAGTGATAAAGCGGGAGGCGCCTACGAGCAGTACTTC. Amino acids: CASSDKAGGAYEQYF.

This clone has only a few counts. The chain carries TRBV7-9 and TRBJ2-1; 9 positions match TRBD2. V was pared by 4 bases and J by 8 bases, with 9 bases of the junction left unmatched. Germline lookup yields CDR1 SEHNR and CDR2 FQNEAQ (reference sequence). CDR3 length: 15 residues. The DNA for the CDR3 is TGTGCCAGCAGCTCTACGGGACTAGCCCCCCATGAGCAGTTCTTC. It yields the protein CASSSTGLAPHEQFF.

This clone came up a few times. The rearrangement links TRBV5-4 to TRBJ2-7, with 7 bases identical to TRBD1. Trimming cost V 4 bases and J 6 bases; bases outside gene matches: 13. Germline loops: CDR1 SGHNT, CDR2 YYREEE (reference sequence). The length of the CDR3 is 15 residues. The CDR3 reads CASSPRRQGSGEQYF. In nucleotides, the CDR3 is TGTGCCAGCAGCCCGAGAAGACAGGGAAGCGGCGAGCAGTACTTC.

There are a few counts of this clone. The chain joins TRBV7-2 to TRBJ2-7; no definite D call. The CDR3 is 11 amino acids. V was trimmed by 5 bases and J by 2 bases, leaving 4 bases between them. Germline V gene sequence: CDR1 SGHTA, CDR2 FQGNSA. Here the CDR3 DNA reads TGTGCCAGCAGCCGGGCCTACGAGCAGTACTTC. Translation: CASSRAYEQYF.

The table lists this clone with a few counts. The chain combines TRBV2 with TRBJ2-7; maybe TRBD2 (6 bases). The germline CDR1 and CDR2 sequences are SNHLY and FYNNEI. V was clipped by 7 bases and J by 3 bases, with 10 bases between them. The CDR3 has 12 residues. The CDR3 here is CASTLGGYEQYF. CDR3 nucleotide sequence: TGTGCCAGCACCCTGGGGGGCTACGAGCAGTACTTC.

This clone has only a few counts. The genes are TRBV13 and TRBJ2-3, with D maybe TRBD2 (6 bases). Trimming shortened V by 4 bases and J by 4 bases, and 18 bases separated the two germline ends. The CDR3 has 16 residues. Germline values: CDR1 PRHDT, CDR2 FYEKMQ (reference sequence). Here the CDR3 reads CASSYGERRGADTQYF. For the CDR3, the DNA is TGTGCCAGCAGCTACGGGGAGAGGAGGGGAGCAGATACGCAGTATTTT.

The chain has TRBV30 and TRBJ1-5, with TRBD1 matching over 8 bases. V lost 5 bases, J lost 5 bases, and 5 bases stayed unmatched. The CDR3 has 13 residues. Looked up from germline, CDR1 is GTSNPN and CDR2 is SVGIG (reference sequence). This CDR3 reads CAWSTGVDQPQHF. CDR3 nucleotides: TGTGCCTGGTCGACAGGGGTTGATCAGCCCCAGCATTTT.

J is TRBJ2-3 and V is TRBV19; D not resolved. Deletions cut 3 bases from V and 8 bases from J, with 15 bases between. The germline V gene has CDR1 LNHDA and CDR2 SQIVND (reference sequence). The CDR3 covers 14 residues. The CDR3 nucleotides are TGTGCCAGTAGTATCCCGAGTGGGCGTGGTACGCAGTATTTT. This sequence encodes CASSIPSGRGTQYF.

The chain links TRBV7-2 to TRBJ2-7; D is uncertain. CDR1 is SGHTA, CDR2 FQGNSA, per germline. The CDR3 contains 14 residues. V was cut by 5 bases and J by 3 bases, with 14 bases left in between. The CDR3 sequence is CASSLRAAVYEQYF. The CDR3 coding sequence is TGTGCCAGCAGCCTCCGTGCGGCTGTCTACGAGCAGTACTTC.